The 6 T cell receptor beta chains in this list originate from one sample, sequenced in a study of blood T cell repertoires in COVID-19 (dated by TCRdb to 2019 to 2021). Library creation used the immunoSEQ multiplex PCR assay. In TCRdb, the immuneACCESS table is reduced to in-frame sequences with V and J assigned. These tables do not hold every clone; where another copy was compared, an unresolved V gene accounts for under half, and the others remain unexplained. For this sample there are about 87,000 clones; about 89% appear just once. Under 8% of the sample lies in the top ten. The sequenced sample was peripheral blood. Source of these receptors: a human donor with acute or convalescent COVID-19. The donor label of this sample is uncertain.

This sequence joins TRBV2 and TRBJ1-5; D is undetermined. CDR1 is SNHLY and CDR2 is FYNNEI in the germline V gene. Trimming took off 10 bases at V and 5 bases at J, with 15 bases between the two ends. CDR3 size: 13 residues. The CDR3 bases are TGTGCCACTAATAACGGAGAAGATCAGCCCCAGCATTTT. Translated: CATNNGEDQPQHF. The full variable domain, rest sourced from reference TRBV2 and TRBJ1-5, is EPEVTQTPSHQVTQMGQEVILRCVPISNHLYFYWYRQILGQKVEFLVSFYNNEISEKSEIFDDQFSVERPDGSNFTLKIRSTKLEDSAMYFCATNNGEDQPQHFGDGTRLSIL.

The CDR3 region is CASSYISGTEAFF. CDR3 nucleotide sequence: TGTGCCAGCAGTTACATCAGCGGGACTGAAGCTTTCTTT. The rearrangement uses TRBV6-2 or TRBV6-3 and TRBJ1-1, with unresolved D. With 2 bases removed from V and 5 bases from J, the gap between germline ends came to 9 bases. CDR3 length: 13 residues. Per the germline V gene, CDR1 is MNHEY and CDR2 is SVGEGT.

V gene TRBV29-1 combines with J gene TRBJ2-3, with a weak D call TRBD2 (6 bases). This CDR3 spans 12 amino acids. CDR1 SQVTM and CDR2 ANQGSEA come from the germline V gene. With 3 bases removed from V and 14 bases from J, the gap between germline ends came to 18 bases. This CDR3 reads CSVERDRRVVYF. DNA of the CDR3: TGCAGCGTTGAGCGGGACCGCAGGGTAGTGTATTTT.

The chain combines TRBV7-9 with TRBJ2-1, with a weak D call TRBD1 (5 bases). The CDR3 has 13 residues. The V gene's germline CDR1 is SEHNR and CDR2 FQNEAQ (reference sequence). V gave up 6 bases and J gave up 3 bases, with 9 bases separating them. CDR3 bases: TGTGCCAGCAGGTCCGACAGCTACAATGAGCAGTTCTTC. Protein: CASRSDSYNEQFF.

The V and J genes are TRBV27 and TRBJ1-1; tentatively, D is TRBD1 (6 bases). Germline CDR1 MNHEY, CDR2 SMNVEV (reference sequence). V lost 2 bases and J 4 bases, leaving 14 bases between the germline ends. The CDR3 consists of 15 residues. CDR3 DNA sequence: TGTGCCAGCAGTTTAACGGGGGCGGGGGTCACTGAAGCTTTCTTT. It codes for CASSLTGAGVTEAFF.

The chain joins TRBV5-1 to TRBJ2-5; the match to TRBD2 covers 9 bases. The CDR3 consists of 20 residues. Trimming removed 1 base from V and 4 bases from J; junction bases left unmatched: 20. Germline V gene sequence: CDR1 SGHRS, CDR2 YFSETQ. As DNA, the CDR3 is TGCGCCAGCAGCTTGCCCGGGATCGCGGGGGGGCCGATAGTGCGAGAGACCCAGTACTTC. It is translated as CASSLPGIAGGPIVRETQYF.